The 22 T cell receptor beta chains reported below all come from one sample, sequenced in a study of beta chain features in type 1 diabetes. Whole-study results and caveats: Researchers report that Type 1 diabetes patients had moderately but significantly shorter TCRB CDR3s across all four CD4+ subsets.

The antigens of these receptors remain unknown. Expressed TCRB transcripts were sequenced, since all the RNA that had been isolated was reverse transcribed. This table comes from immunoSEQ multiplex PCR, and its TCRdb copy is limited to in-frame clones, with some not included. This sample carries around 280,000 clones, approximately 16% of them seen once, and the ten largest clones take roughly 0.015%. Specimen: naive CD4+ T cells from blood. Receptors were obtained from a man aged 18 to 35 with type 1 diabetes.

The table lists this clone with a few counts. The CDR3: CAWSVGGTNGGYTF. The CDR3 nucleotides read TGTGCCTGGAGTGTAGGGGGTACAAATGGTGGCTACACCTTC. The chain uses TRBV30 and TRBJ1-2, with D possibly matching TRBD1 (6 bases). With 0 bases removed from V and 7 bases from J, the gap between germline ends came to 15 bases. The CDR3 contains 14 residues. Germline CDR1 is GTSNPN and CDR2 is SVGIG (reference sequence).

Only a few counts were recorded for this clone. The V call is TRBV6-5, the J call TRBJ2-5; possibly TRBD2 for D (7 bases). Trimming pared 6 bases from V and 5 bases from J, leaving 13 bases between. Germline CDR1 is MNHEY and CDR2 is SVGAGI. The CDR3 totals 13 residues. CDR3 in amino acids: CASRGGGRETQYF. CDR3 in DNA: TGTGCCAGCAGAGGGGGGGGCCGGGAGACCCAGTACTTC.

This clone has just a few counts. This chain joins TRBV11-2 and TRBJ1-2, with unresolved D. Germline V CDR1 and CDR2: SGHAT, FQNNGV. V dropped 1 base and J dropped 8 bases, with 17 bases sitting between them. The CDR3 has 15 residues. This CDR3 reads CASSLVWSATEGYTF. CDR3 DNA: TGTGCCAGCAGCTTAGTCTGGTCCGCTACTGAGGGCTACACCTTC.

The table lists this clone with a few counts. The junction departs from germline at one end; a sequencing error may be responsible. The rearrangement uses TRBV4-3 and TRBJ2-5; 12 bases are a match to TRBD2. Germline V CDR1 and CDR2: LGHNA, YSLEER. The CDR3 has 15 residues. The CDR3 is CASSQDRLAGGPKDF. CDR3 nucleotide sequence: TGCGCCAGCAGCCAAGACAGGCTAGCGGGGGGGCCGAAGGACTTC.

This clone was counted only a few times. The chain couples TRBV28 to TRBJ2-2; 9 nucleotides agree with TRBD2. The ends lost 2 bases at V and 5 bases at J; junction bases unmatched: 9. The CDR3 is 17 residues long. From germline, CDR1 is MDHEN and CDR2 SYDVKM. The CDR3 region is CASSLSFMSGGTGELFF. In DNA, the CDR3 is TGTGCCAGCAGTTTAAGTTTTATGAGCGGGGGGACCGGGGAGCTGTTTTTT.

The rearrangement links TRBV27 to TRBJ2-3; TRBD1 matches 8 bases. CDR1 is MNHEY, CDR2 SMNVEV, per germline (reference sequence). The trim removed 2 bases at V and 4 bases at J, leaving 5 bases unmatched. The CDR3 length is 15 residues. Here the CDR3 DNA reads TGTGCCAGCAGTTTACACCGGGACAGGTCAGATACGCAGTATTTT. Translating gives CASSLHRDRSDTQYF.

The chain joins TRBV6-5 to TRBJ1-2; 10 bases align to TRBD1. This CDR3 comprises 15 residues. From germline, CDR1 is MNHEY and CDR2 SVGAGI. With V trimmed by 2 bases and J by 3 bases, 3 bases remained unmatched. The CDR3 DNA reads TGTGCCAGCAGTTACACAGGACAGGGGGACTATGGCTACACCTTC. It specifies CASSYTGQGDYGYTF.

The chain joins TRBV25-1 to TRBJ1-1, with a weak D call TRBD1 (6 bases). This CDR3 spans 13 amino acids. Between the trimmed V and J ends, which lost 5 bases and 4 bases, there was a span of 11 bases. Germline CDR1 and CDR2: MGHDK and SYGVNS. The CDR3 DNA follows: TGTGCCAGCAGTTTTACAGGGCTCACTGAAGCTTTCTTT. Protein product: CASSFTGLTEAFF.

This clone was observed many times. The rearrangement joins TRBV28 to TRBJ2-1, with a weak D call TRBD1 (5 bases). In germline, CDR1 is MDHEN, CDR2 SYDVKM. The CDR3 is 12 residues long. Trimming took 8 bases from V and 10 from J, leaving 15 bases between them. The CDR3 loop reads CASHKGYYEQFF. The CDR3 DNA follows: TGTGCCAGCCATAAGGGGTACTACGAGCAGTTCTTC.

This clone was observed a few times. J is TRBJ1-4 and V is TRBV6-6, with 8 bases matching TRBD1. The V and J ends lost 8 bases and 6 bases, in that order; junction bases with no gene match: 5. This CDR3 has 13 amino acids. Germline CDR1 is MNHNY and CDR2 is SVGAGI (reference sequence). DNA of the CDR3: TGTGCCAGCTGTGACAGGGGTTATGAAAAACTGTTTTTT. As protein: CASCDRGYEKLFF.

The chain couples TRBV10-3 to TRBJ2-7; 12 nucleotides match TRBD2. This CDR3 has 18 amino acids. Germline trimming cut 11 bases from V and 0 bases from J; bases unmatched to any gene: 17. Per germline, CDR1 ENHRY and CDR2 SYGVKD. CDR3 DNA: TGTGCCGTCTTGGAAACTAGCGGGAGGAGGGGGAACTCCTACGAGCAGTACTTC. It is translated as CAVLETSGRRGNSYEQYF.

This clone has a handful of counts. The rearrangement joins TRBV9 to TRBJ1-1; D uncertain. Trimming shortened V by 0 bases and J by 7 bases, and 7 bases separated the two germline ends. The CDR3 length is 12 residues. Germline V lookup: CDR1 SGDLS, CDR2 YYNGEE. The DNA of the CDR3 is TGTGCCAGCAGCGTAGGTGAGATTGAAGCTTTCTTT. Its translation: CASSVGEIEAFF.

The chain couples TRBV30 to TRBJ2-3; the match to TRBD2 covers 8 bases. The CDR3 is 14 amino acids. Trimming removed 0 bases from V and 4 bases from J; junction bases left unmatched: 3. CDR1 and CDR2 (germline): GTSNPN, SVGIG (reference sequence). The CDR3 DNA follows: TGTGCCTGGAGTGTAAGCGGGAGACCAGATACGCAGTATTTT. It codes for CAWSVSGRPDTQYF.

This clone appeared a few times. This chain connects TRBV11-2 to TRBJ2-7; D is perhaps TRBD2 (5 bases). In germline, CDR1 is SGHAT, CDR2 FQNNGV. Trimming removed 5 bases at V and 3 bases at J, with 11 bases between. The CDR3 runs 13 residues. The CDR3 DNA sequence: TGTGCCAGCAGCCTGGGAGAGGACTACGAGCAGTACTTC. This encodes CASSLGEDYEQYF. The complete variable domain, with remaining parts taken from reference TRBV11-2 and TRBJ2-7, reads EAGVAQSPRYKIIEKRQSVAFWCNPISGHATLYWYQQILGQGPKLLIQFQNNGVVDDSQLPKDRFSAERLKGVDSTLKIQPAKLEDSAVYLCASSLGEDYEQYFGPGTRLTVT.

Here the CDR3 DNA reads TGCAGCGAGGGGCGGGACGGAGGAAACACCATATATTTT. Translating it yields CSEGRDGGNTIYF. This chain uses TRBV29-1 with TRBJ1-3; a possible D gene is TRBD1 (5 bases). CDR3 size: 13 residues. V lost 7 bases to trimming and J lost 4 bases, with 14 bases between them. The germline gives CDR1 SQVTM, CDR2 ANQGSEA.

This clone was observed a handful of times. The chain employs TRBV20-1 and TRBJ2-1; D is unclear. From germline, CDR1 is DFQATT and CDR2 SNEGSKA (reference sequence). Trimming took 3 bases from V and 10 from J, leaving 10 bases between them. This CDR3 spans 11 amino acids. The CDR3 here is CSASRGAEQFF. The CDR3 DNA sequence: TGCAGTGCTAGCCGAGGAGCCGAGCAGTTCTTC.

The chain employs TRBV11-2 and TRBJ2-5, with D possibly being TRBD1 (7 bases). Trimming took off 7 bases at V and 5 bases at J, with 26 bases between the two ends. The germline V gene has CDR1 SGHAT and CDR2 FQNNGV. The length of the CDR3 is 17 residues. The CDR3: CASTLAGGGSGEETQYF. The CDR3 DNA follows: TGTGCCAGCACCCTAGCAGGGGGAGGATCAGGGGAGGAGACCCAGTACTTC.

The gene calls are TRBV6-1 and TRBJ2-1, with 11 positions matching TRBD2. CDR1 is MNHNS and CDR2 is SASEGT in the germline V gene. V was pared by 4 bases and J by 12 bases, with 11 bases of the junction left unmatched. The CDR3 has 15 amino acids. CDR3: CASSAGLADNIPQFF. In nucleotides, the CDR3 is TGTGCCAGCAGTGCGGGACTAGCGGATAATATTCCGCAGTTCTTC.

The V call is TRBV10-2, the J call TRBJ2-6, with unresolved D. Germline V gene sequence: CDR1 WSHSY, CDR2 SAAADI. The CDR3 runs to 19 residues. V lost 7 bases to trimming and J lost 1 base, with 23 bases between them. The CDR3 DNA sequence: TGCGCCAGCAACCCAAGTATTGGCGGTCTTACGTCTGGGGCCAACGTCCTGACTTTC. It translates to CASNPSIGGLTSGANVLTF.

The chain recombines TRBV5-1 with TRBJ2-1; perhaps TRBD2 as D (5 bases). This CDR3 is built from 15 residues. In germline, CDR1 is SGHRS, CDR2 YFSETQ. Trimming removed 0 bases from V and 4 bases from J, with 11 bases in between. CDR3 DNA: TGCGCCAGCAGCTTGGGGGCGGGCACATACAATGAGCAGTTCTTC. Protein: CASSLGAGTYNEQFF.

The table lists this clone with a few counts. The V and J genes are TRBV28 and TRBJ2-1; the match to TRBD2 covers 10 bases. Germline-derived CDR1 and CDR2 are MDHEN and SYDVKM. This CDR3 comprises 14 residues. V lost 4 bases to trimming and J lost 15 bases; unmatched junction nucleotides: 12. In nucleotides, the CDR3 is TGTGCCAGCAGTTCCCTAGCGGGGGCGGGGAAGCGGTTCTTC. It translates to CASSSLAGAGKRFF.

The chain joins TRBV6-1 to TRBJ2-4; D unclear. Looked up from germline, CDR1 is MNHNS and CDR2 is SASEGT. This CDR3 spans 13 amino acids. V lost 0 bases and J 8 bases, leaving 8 bases between the germline ends. The CDR3 coding sequence is TGTGCCAGCAGTGAAGCCACAGATGACATTCAGTACTTC. Its translation: CASSEATDDIQYF.